The 5 T cell receptor beta chains below come from one sample, sequenced in a study of blood T cell repertoires in COVID-19. The repertoire was sequenced with immunoSEQ multiplex PCR; TCRdb's copy has only in-frame clones and lacks some. The sample carries around 250,000 clones, about 89% recorded once. The sequencing input was PBMCs or T cells enriched from blood (not recorded which). The origin of the receptors is a young woman who had recovered from COVID-19.

The V call is TRBV6-5, the J call TRBJ1-5, with 9 bases lining up with TRBD1. This CDR3 contains 15 residues. V dropped 2 bases and J dropped 3; count of bases not matched to a gene: 2. Germline-derived CDR1 and CDR2 are MNHEY and SVGAGI. The CDR3 region has the DNA TGTGCCAGCAGTTACCGGGACAGGGCCAATCAGCCCCAGCATTTT. It specifies CASSYRDRANQPQHF.

The chain joins TRBV6-5 to TRBJ1-5; no clear D gene. Per the germline V gene, CDR1 is MNHEY and CDR2 is SVGAGI. There are 15 residues in the CDR3. V was clipped by 7 bases and J by 4 bases, with 17 bases between them. This CDR3 reads CASTYEGGGNQPQHF. CDR3 sequence (DNA): TGTGCCAGCACCTATGAGGGTGGTGGTAATCAGCCCCAGCATTTT.

V usage is TRBV28 and J usage is TRBJ2-7; 10 nucleotides match TRBD1. CDR3 length equals 13 residues. With 4 bases clipped from V and 6 bases from J, the junction kept 3 bases outside the gene matches. In germline, CDR1 is MDHEN, CDR2 SYDVKM. CDR3 sequence (DNA): TGTGCCAGCAGTTCGGGACAGGGGAGCGAGCAGTACTTC. Amino acids: CASSSGQGSEQYF.

The rearrangement joins TRBV9 to TRBJ2-4; 9 nucleotides match TRBD2. CDR1 is SGDLS and CDR2 is YYNGEE in the germline V gene. The CDR3 extends over 16 amino acids. V dropped 4 bases and J dropped 7; count of bases not matched to a gene: 12. The CDR3 spells CASSLGTSRPGNIQYF. The CDR3 nucleotides are TGTGCCAGCAGCCTCGGGACTAGCCGACCCGGGAACATTCAGTACTTC.

The chain carries TRBV7-9 and TRBJ1-3; D might be TRBD1 (6 bases). The CDR3 consists of 14 residues. V was cut by 8 bases and J by 8 bases, with 19 bases left in between. Germline CDR1 reads SEHNR; CDR2 reads FQNEAQ (reference sequence). The CDR3 region has the DNA TGTGCCAGCTTGGATACAGGGTCTACAGACACCATATATTTT. It yields the protein CASLDTGSTDTIYF.